Listed here are 7 T cell receptor beta chains from one sample, sequenced in a study of naive and memory T cell subsets. Two oligonucleotides, mixed equimolar, formed the beta constant-region primer covering TRBC1 and TRBC2. MiXCR was run by TCRdb on the UMI-ligation and nested PCR reads, yielding one entry per CDR3 protein. The sample lists 140,000 to 150,000 distinct CDR3 sequences; 15% to 20% were seen once. What was sequenced was naive CD4+ T cells from blood. Source of these receptors: a human donor in good health.

The table lists this clonotype with a few counts. The DNA for the CDR3 is TGTGCCTGGAGACCCGGGACTAGCGGGAGCCAAGAGACCCAGTACTTC. Translating it yields CAWRPGTSGSQETQYF. The chain carries TRBV30 and TRBJ2-5, with 14 bases aligning to TRBD2. The CDR3 length is 16 residues. Trimming removed 3 bases from V and 1 base from J; junction bases left unmatched: 4. Per germline, CDR1 GTSNPN and CDR2 SVGIG (reference sequence).

This clonotype was picked up a small number of times. The chain carries TRBV7-2 and TRBJ2-1, with 8 bases matching TRBD2. Germline CDR1 SGHTA, CDR2 FQGNSA. V trimming: 11 bases; J trimming: 0 bases; junction bases outside the gene matches: 18. The length of the CDR3 is 18 residues. In DNA, the CDR3 is TGTGCCGGAACATCGGGGGGCGGGAGGACAAGCTCCTACAATGAGCAGTTCTTC. It codes for CAGTSGGGRTSSYNEQFF.

The chain links TRBV7-9 to TRBJ2-7; 7 bases agree with TRBD2. The CDR3 is made up of 15 amino acids. Germline lookup yields CDR1 SEHNR and CDR2 FQNEAQ (reference sequence). V shed 1 base, J shed 2 bases, and the junction held 5 bases outside the gene matches. The CDR3 bases are TGTGCCAGCAGCTTAGGGGCGGGGGAAACCTACGAGCAGTACTTC. It specifies CASSLGAGETYEQYF.

The chain combines TRBV19 with TRBJ2-3; 10 bases align to TRBD2. V shed 9 bases, J shed 0 bases, and the junction held 3 bases outside the gene matches. Germline V gene sequence: CDR1 LNHDA, CDR2 SQIVND (reference sequence). CDR3 length: 14 amino acids. The chain's CDR3 is CASTSGTSTDTQYF. DNA of the CDR3: TGTGCCAGCACTAGCGGGACCAGCACAGATACGCAGTATTTT.

J is TRBJ2-1 and V is TRBV3-1; D may correspond to TRBD1 or TRBD2 (5 bases each). This CDR3 has 17 amino acids. Trimming removed 3 bases from V and 4 bases from J, with 19 bases in between. Per the germline V gene, CDR1 is LGHDT and CDR2 is YNNKEL (reference sequence). This CDR3 reads CASSQRPGPTRYNEQFF. The CDR3 region has the DNA TGTGCCAGCAGCCAGAGACCGGGGCCTACTAGATACAATGAGCAGTTCTTC.

This clonotype was picked up a small number of times. The rearrangement links TRBV29-1 to TRBJ2-3; D remains unclear. The CDR3 covers 12 residues. Germline CDR1 SQVTM, CDR2 ANQGSEA. The V end was cut by 4 bases, the J end by 1 base, with 6 bases between. CDR3: CSVGRGTDTQYF. DNA of the CDR3: TGCAGCGTTGGAAGGGGCACAGATACGCAGTATTTT.

The table lists this clonotype with a few counts. V and J are TRBV20-1 and TRBJ1-1, with D maybe TRBD1 (5 bases). Trimming cost V 0 bases and J 0 bases, with 14 bases left between them. This CDR3 contains 16 residues. Germline values: CDR1 DFQATT, CDR2 SNEGSKA (reference sequence). CDR3: CSARDTKTVMNTEAFF. CDR3 sequence (DNA): TGCAGTGCTAGAGATACAAAGACAGTTATGAACACTGAAGCTTTCTTT.